Included here is one TCR beta chain sequence, with context. Its specificity is not known. These data come from a study of blood T cells in healthy people across ages. General study results and limits: While age rose, TCR beta diversity per million T cells dropped in a roughly linear way.

Combining a sample-barcoded 5' primer with a J-beta primer mix, a second PCR ran for 7 to 11 cycles. TCRdb redid the calling of the 5' RACE reads with MiXCR, one entry per CDR3 protein. This table has 1.5 million to 2 million distinct CDR3 sequences, less than 50% appearing once. Per sample, a minimum of 7 million PBMCs were isolated. Extracted total RNA amounted to at least 5.5 micrograms for each sample. The CDR3 totals 14 residues. The trim removed 11 bases at V and 1 base at J, leaving 6 bases unmatched. Germline V lookup: CDR1 ENHRY, CDR2 SYGVKD. This sequence originates from a middle-aged woman in good health. The sequencing input was blood. The V call is TRBV10-3, the J call TRBJ2-3, with TRBD1 matching over 10 bases. The CDR3 region has the DNA TGTGCCGCCAGGGGGACAGGGGGCACAGATACGCAGTATTTT. Its translation: CAARGTGGTDTQYF.